The rows below give T cell receptor beta chains drawn from one sample of a study of T cell responses to AZD1222 COVID-19 vaccine. Libraries were prepared by immunoSEQ multiplex PCR; TCRdb keeps only in-frame clonotypes and omits some of them. The sample carries about 35,000 clones, 80% to 90% recorded once. The source was peripheral blood, collected 28 days after the second AZD1222 dose. These TCRs come from an adult who received the AZD1222 COVID-19 vaccine. Each CDR3 is given with its conserved first and last residue. Each record gives: CDR3 protein, CDR3 DNA, clone size, J gene, V gene, D gene. The D gene is left open where the match is weak. Some rows have no size entry. The others give once, few or many, or a class for an expanded clone.

CASRLRRDGGYTF | TGTGCCAGCAGACTCAGGCGGGATGGAGGCTACACCTTC | . | TRBJ1-2 | TRBV5-6 | .
CASGLPSTVNTEAFF | TGTGCTAGTGGTTTGCCCTCGACGGTGAACACTGAAGCTTTCTTT | . | TRBJ1-1 | TRBV12-5 | .
CASSMRDSRSYNEQFF | TGTGCCAGTAGTATGCGGGACTCCCGCTCCTACAATGAGCAGTTCTTC | . | TRBJ2-1 | TRBV19 | .
CASSYIGIGYTF | TGTGCCAGCAGCTACATCGGGATAGGCTACACCTTC | . | TRBJ1-2 | TRBV28 | .
CASTRQGAYTTEAFF | TGTGCCAGCACCCGGCAGGGAGCATACACCACTGAAGCTTTCTTT | once | TRBJ1-1 | TRBV6-5 | .
CASSPMALAGLNEQFF | TGTGCCAGCAGCCCAATGGCACTAGCGGGGCTCAATGAGCAGTTCTTC | . | TRBJ2-1 | TRBV3-1/TRBV3-2 | TRBD2
CASSLDSAISYNEQFF | TGTGCCAGCAGCTTGGATTCTGCGATCTCCTACAATGAGCAGTTCTTC | . | TRBJ2-1 | TRBV5-4 | .
CASSRGTGSFNEKLFF | TGCGCCAGCAGCCGCGGGACAGGGAGCTTTAATGAAAAACTGTTTTTT | few | TRBJ1-4 | TRBV4-1 | TRBD1
CASSRAAERKLFF | TGTGCCAGCAGCCGGGCGGCCGAGCGAAAACTGTTTTTT | . | TRBJ1-4 | TRBV28 | .
CASSPGVRDQPQHF | TGTGCCAGCTCGCCCGGGGTCAGGGATCAGCCCCAGCATTTT | . | TRBJ1-5 | TRBV18 | .
CASRGGIEQYF | TGCGCCAGCAGGGGGGGCATCGAGCAGTACTTC | . | TRBJ2-7 | TRBV5-1 | .
CASSLAVDYGYTF | TGTGCCAGCAGCTTGGCCGTCGACTATGGCTACACCTTC | few | TRBJ1-2 | TRBV5-8 | .
CATSRGPGLYFF | TGTGCCACCAGCAGAGGCCCCGGCTTATATTTTTTT | . | TRBJ1-4 | TRBV15 | .
CASSEAGQGAYGYTF | TGTGCCAGCAGTGAGGCGGGACAGGGCGCCTATGGCTACACCTTC | . | TRBJ1-2 | TRBV6-1 | TRBD1
CASRPWRGDPSSYEQYF | TGTGCCAGCAGGCCTTGGCGTGGGGACCCTAGCTCCTACGAGCAGTACTTC | . | TRBJ2-7 | TRBV28 | .
CASSLAGGRNTGELFF | TGTGCCAGCAGCCTAGCGGGGGGACGGAACACCGGGGAGCTGTTTTTT | . | TRBJ2-2 | TRBV11-2 | TRBD2
CASSLVTGEGNYGYTF | TGTGCCAGCAGCTTAGTGACAGGGGAGGGTAACTATGGCTACACCTTC | . | TRBJ1-2 | TRBV7-2 | TRBD1
CATSAGYQPQHF | TGTGCCACCAGTGCTGGGTATCAGCCCCAGCATTTT | . | TRBJ1-5 | TRBV24-1 | .
CASGTANGYTF | TGTGCCAGCGGGACAGCTAATGGCTACACCTTC | . | TRBJ1-2 | TRBV6-6 | TRBD1
CASSFSDTQYF | TGTGCCAGCAGCTTTTCAGATACGCAGTATTTT | . | TRBJ2-3 | TRBV7-9 | .